Listed here are 11 T cell receptor beta chains from one sample, sequenced in a study of response to subunit inactivated influenza vaccine. Each CDR3 protein is one row after TCRdb ran MiXCR on the RT-PCR reads. The sample lists about 520,000 distinct CDR3 sequences; about 25% were seen once. Here the sequenced sample was CD4+ T cells sorted from PBMCs, taken more than 4 days after vaccination. The origin of the receptors is a man between 45 and 60 years old who received an inactivated influenza vaccine.

The chain is built from TRBV4-2 and TRBJ2-1, with TRBD2 matching 9 bases. Germline values: CDR1 LGHNA, CDR2 YNFKEQ. V dropped 0 bases and J dropped 4; count of bases not matched to a gene: 7. The length of the CDR3 is 17 residues. This chain's CDR3 is CASSQDLGGGAYNEQFF. CDR3 nucleotides: TGTGCCAGCAGCCAAGATTTAGGCGGGGGGGCTTACAATGAGCAGTTCTTC.

This clonotype was counted a few times. The chain is built from TRBV3-1 and TRBJ2-5, with D possibly TRBD2 on 6 matching bases. Per germline, CDR1 LGHDT and CDR2 YNNKEL (reference sequence). The CDR3 sequence is 16 residues long. V dropped 0 bases and J dropped 5 bases, with 16 bases sitting between them. CDR3 DNA: TGTGCCAGCAGCCAAGATCTGATGGGGGGTTACGAGACCCAGTACTTC. The encoded protein is CASSQDLMGGYETQYF.

This clonotype was observed a single time. This chain links TRBV6-1 with TRBJ2-1; D is possibly TRBD1 (6 bases). V dropped 4 bases and J dropped 2 bases, with 12 bases sitting between them. The CDR3 sequence is 15 residues long. CDR1 is MNHNS, CDR2 SASEGT, per germline. The chain's CDR3 is CASSATKGAYNEQFF. The CDR3 nucleotides are TGTGCCAGCAGTGCGACTAAGGGGGCCTACAATGAGCAGTTCTTC.

This clonotype was picked up a small number of times. The CDR3 DNA follows: TGCGCCAGCAGCTTGGCGACAGTCCGGGGTACGCAGTATTTT. This encodes CASSLATVRGTQYF. The chain has TRBV5-1 and TRBJ2-3, with D perhaps assigned TRBD1 or TRBD2 (5 bases each). CDR3 length equals 14 residues. The germline V gene has CDR1 SGHRS and CDR2 YFSETQ. The ends were cut back, 0 bases at V and 8 bases at J, with 13 bases in the middle. Looking up the rest from reference TRBV5-1 and TRBJ2-3 gives the full variable domain: KAGVTQTPRYLIKTRGQQVTLSCSPISGHRSVSWYQQTPGQGLQFLFEYFSETQRNKGNFPGRFSGRQFSNSRSEMNVSTLELGDSALYLCASSLATVRGTQYFGPGTRLTVL.

This clonotype was seen only a few times. The chain couples TRBV20-1 to TRBJ2-1, with 13 bases fitting TRBD2. After removal of 1 base from V and 7 bases from J, the junction contained 10 bases not matched to a gene. This CDR3 region has 17 residues. In germline, CDR1 is DFQATT, CDR2 SNEGSKA (reference sequence). Here the CDR3 DNA reads TGCAGTGCTAGAGGACAGACTAGCGGGAGGATCTTTAATGAGCAGTTCTTC. Translating it yields CSARGQTSGRIFNEQFF.

The chain carries TRBV3-1 and TRBJ2-1, with 7 bases aligning to TRBD2. Germline V gene sequence: CDR1 LGHDT, CDR2 YNNKEL (reference sequence). Trimming at V came to 8 bases and at J to 8 bases, leaving 12 bases not matched to a gene. The CDR3 loop spans 14 amino acids. CDR3 DNA sequence: TGTGCCAGCGGAAAGTGGGGGAGGGGCGATGAGCAGTTCTTC. Translation gives CASGKWGRGDEQFF.

The V call is TRBV11-1, the J call TRBJ2-1; 10 bases line up with TRBD2. V trimming: 4 bases; J trimming: 6 bases; junction bases outside the gene matches: 6. The germline V gene encodes CDR1 SGHAT and CDR2 FQDESV (reference sequence). The CDR3 contains 15 residues. The CDR3 DNA sequence: TGTGCCAGCAGCTCCCGGACTAGCGGACTCAATGAGCAGTTCTTC. Encoded protein: CASSSRTSGLNEQFF.

The chain recombines TRBV12-3 or TRBV12-4 with TRBJ1-1; D is possibly TRBD1 (5 bases). This CDR3 region has 13 residues. V lost 7 bases and J lost 0, with 9 bases in between. CDR3 sequence reads: CASIQGVNTEAFF. DNA of the CDR3: TGTGCCAGCATACAAGGGGTGAACACTGAAGCTTTCTTT.

V usage is TRBV6-5 and J usage is TRBJ1-2, with TRBD1 identical over 11 bases. V trimming: 4 bases; J trimming: 0 bases; junction bases outside the gene matches: 1. This CDR3 is built from 15 residues. Germline CDR1 is MNHEY and CDR2 is SVGAGI. For the CDR3, the DNA is TGTGCCAGCAGTTCGGGACAGGGGGCTAACTATGGCTACACCTTC. Encoded protein: CASSSGQGANYGYTF.

This clonotype was picked up a small number of times. The V and J genes are TRBV20-1 and TRBJ2-2; D ambiguous. Germline assignment: CDR1 DFQATT and CDR2 SNEGSKA (reference sequence). This CDR3 contains 15 residues. V was pared by 3 bases and J by 4 bases, with 15 bases between. CDR3 sequence: CSASGLQASTGELFF. CDR3 in DNA: TGCAGTGCTAGTGGTCTCCAGGCCAGCACCGGGGAGCTGTTTTTT.

This clonotype was seen more than once but under ten times. This sequence joins TRBV7-2 and TRBJ2-2; TRBD1 might be the D (6 bases). There are 14 residues in the CDR3. Germline CDR1 is SGHTA and CDR2 is FQGNSA. V lost 3 bases, J lost 7 bases, and 12 bases lay in between. The CDR3: CASSLAQGNGELFF. CDR3 nucleotides: TGTGCCAGCAGCTTGGCACAGGGAAACGGGGAGCTGTTTTTT. The entire variable domain, with the rest obtained from reference TRBV7-2 and TRBJ2-2, is as follows: GAGVSQSPSNKVTEKGKDVELRCDPISGHTALYWYRQSLGQGLEFLIYFQGNSAPDKSGLPSDRFSAERTGGSVSTLTIQRTQQEDSAVYLCASSLAQGNGELFFGEGSRLTVL.